One and the same sample provided the 2 T cell receptor beta chains below, sequenced in a study of cytomegalovirus exposure and HLA in healthy donors. The PCR was carried out with 60 Vbeta primers and 13 Jbeta primers. Libraries were prepared by immunoSEQ multiplex PCR; TCRdb keeps only in-frame clonotypes and omits some of them. Among 150,000 to 200,000 clones listed, around 85% were seen once. The material sequenced was PBMCs. These receptors came from a human donor in good health.

V usage is TRBV7-8 and J usage is TRBJ1-5, with D unclear. The CDR3 length is 17 residues. Per the germline V gene, CDR1 is SGHVS and CDR2 is FQNEAQ. V lost 2 bases, J lost 0 bases, and 14 bases lay in between. The CDR3 DNA is TGTGCCAGCAGCTTAAAATATACGGTTTATAGCAATCAGCCCCAGCATTTT. Protein sequence: CASSLKYTVYSNQPQHF.

This rearrangement joins TRBV10-3 to TRBJ2-7; 7 bases align to TRBD1. Per germline, CDR1 ENHRY and CDR2 SYGVKD. The J segment lost 6 bases and the V segment lost 10 bases, leaving 12 bases of the junction unmatched. The CDR3 is 13 amino acids. The chain's CDR3 is CATRTGSTSEQYF. The CDR3 DNA is TGTGCCACGAGGACAGGATCTACGAGCGAGCAGTACTTC.